The clone carrying this TCR beta chain came up many times. The library targeted TCRbeta and was prepared with unique molecular identifiers. TCRdb ran MiXCR on the PCR reads and lists one entry per CDR3 protein. The repertoire holds 150,000 to 200,000 distinct CDR3 sequences, 13% to 15% seen once, with around 13% in the top ten. Germline V lookup: CDR1 LGHDT, CDR2 YNNKEL (reference sequence). The CDR3 loop spans 16 amino acids. Deletions cut 0 bases from V and 6 bases from J, with 15 bases between. This sample was included in a study of T-cell reconstitution after alpha-beta-depleted transplantation in children.

This receptor was obtained from a human donor who donated a stem cell graft to a child with acute lymphoblastic leukemia. The rearrangement links TRBV3-1 to TRBJ2-1, with D unresolved. Sample: PBMCs from the stem cell graft donor, taken from the stem cell graft. The CDR3 spells CASSQDWSGLPNEQFF. The CDR3 nucleotides read TGTGCCAGCAGCCAAGATTGGAGTGGGTTACCCAATGAGCAGTTCTTC.